A selection of T cell receptor beta chains follows, all from one sample in a study of blood T cell repertoires in COVID-19. The data were produced by immunoSEQ multiplex PCR, yet TCRdb's version contains in-frame clones alone and is incomplete. The sample includes about 380,000 clones, 88% seen only once; the top ten take 1.2%. The sample comprised PBMCs or T cells enriched from blood (not recorded which). The receptors stem from a woman aged 18-35 years who had recovered from COVID-19. CDR3s include the opening cysteine and the closing phenylalanine or tryptophan. Each record gives: CDR3 protein, CDR3 DNA, clone size, J gene, V gene, D gene. A D gene is named only where the DNA matches it firmly. Clone size is given for some rows only: seen once, a few or many times, or a class if the clone is expanded.

CASSVLGGDEQFF,TGTGCCAGCAGTGTTCTGGGAGGGGATGAGCAGTTCTTC,-,TRBJ2-1,TRBV6-4,TRBD2
CASSYRDTEAFF,TGTGCCAGCAGTTACCGCGACACTGAAGCTTTCTTT,few,TRBJ1-1,TRBV6-6,-
CSASRLGTDTQYF,TGCAGTGCTAGTAGACTAGGTACAGATACGCAGTATTTT,-,TRBJ2-3,TRBV20-1,-
CASRKRANQGFDYGYTF,TGTGCCAGCAGAAAAAGAGCCAATCAGGGATTTGACTATGGCTACACCTTC,once,TRBJ1-2,TRBV2,-
CASSSLQNSGNTIYF,TGTGCCAGCAGCTCTTTGCAGAACTCTGGAAACACCATATATTTT,-,TRBJ1-3,TRBV5-4,-
CAISESESYKNIQYF,TGTGCCATCAGTGAGTCGGAGAGCTACAAAAACATTCAGTACTTC,-,TRBJ2-4,TRBV10-3,-
CASIGTDNTGELFF,TGTGCCAGCATAGGGACAGACAACACCGGGGAGCTGTTTTTT,-,TRBJ2-2,TRBV2,TRBD1
CASSLVGAGELFF,TGTGCTAGCAGCTTAGTAGGGGCCGGGGAGCTGTTTTTT,-,TRBJ2-2,TRBV7-7,-
CASSQLQGQPQHF,TGCGCCAGCAGCCAGCTACAGGGTCAGCCCCAGCATTTT,-,TRBJ1-5,TRBV4-3,-
CASSRNRGPSSGNTIYF,TGTGCCAGCTCACGAAACAGGGGCCCGAGCTCTGGAAACACCATATATTTT,-,TRBJ1-3,TRBV18,TRBD1
CASSTGTSGIQFF,TGTGCCAGCAGCACCGGGACTAGCGGGATCCAGTTCTTC,-,TRBJ2-1,TRBV5-6,TRBD2
CASSYTRRGDYEQYF,TGTGCCAGCAGTTACACCCGGCGAGGAGATTACGAGCAGTACTTC,-,TRBJ2-7,TRBV28,-
CSARAFGGYEQYF,TGCAGCGCACGGGCCTTCGGGGGCTACGAGCAGTACTTC,-,TRBJ2-7,TRBV29-1,-
CAWSRGQGEADTQYF,TGTGCCTGGAGTCGGGGACAGGGGGAGGCAGATACGCAGTATTTT,-,TRBJ2-3,TRBV30,TRBD1
CASSGRGRLNTEAFF,TGCGCCAGCAGCGGCAGGGGGCGCCTGAACACTGAAGCTTTCTTT,-,TRBJ1-1,TRBV4-1,TRBD1
CASSWARQPQHF,TGTGCCAGTAGTTGGGCCAGACAGCCCCAGCATTTT,-,TRBJ1-5,TRBV19,-
CASSLGTAGNTIYF,TGCGCCAGCAGCTTGGGGACAGCTGGAAACACCATATATTTT,-,TRBJ1-3,TRBV5-1,-
CATSDPGVNGGTEAFF,TGTGCCACCAGTGACCCAGGAGTCAACGGGGGCACTGAAGCTTTCTTT,-,TRBJ1-1,TRBV24-1,-
CASSLGSGTSYEQYF,TGTGCCAGCAGCTTAGGTTCGGGAACCTCCTACGAGCAGTACTTC,-,TRBJ2-7,TRBV7-2,-
CASSFGTSYEQYF,TGTGCCAGCAGCTTCGGGACTTCCTACGAGCAGTACTTC,-,TRBJ2-7,TRBV11-2,-
CASSSQGFDEQYF,TGTGCCAGCAGCTCCCAGGGGTTCGACGAGCAGTACTTC,-,TRBJ2-7,TRBV7-9,-
CASSPPVAGVTGELFF,TGTGCCAGCTCACCACCGGTAGCGGGGGTCACCGGGGAGCTGTTTTTT,-,TRBJ2-2,TRBV18,TRBD2
CASSLRVSSYEQYF,TGTGCCAGCAGTTTGCGGGTGAGCTCCTACGAGCAGTACTTC,-,TRBJ2-7,TRBV27,-
CASRDSGVGETQYF,TGTGCCAGTAGAGATAGCGGGGTAGGAGAGACCCAGTACTTC,-,TRBJ2-5,TRBV19,TRBD2
CASSDGQGSYEQYF,TGTGCCAGCAGTGATGGACAGGGTTCCTACGAGCAGTACTTC,-,TRBJ2-7,TRBV2,TRBD1
CASSLLGATEAFF,TGTGCCAGCAGCTTGTTGGGGGCCACTGAAGCTTTCTTT,-,TRBJ1-1,TRBV5-6,-
CASSRHDTGTGRNEQFF,TGTGCCAGCAGCAGACACGATACCGGGACAGGGAGAAATGAGCAGTTCTTC,-,TRBJ2-1,TRBV7-3,TRBD1